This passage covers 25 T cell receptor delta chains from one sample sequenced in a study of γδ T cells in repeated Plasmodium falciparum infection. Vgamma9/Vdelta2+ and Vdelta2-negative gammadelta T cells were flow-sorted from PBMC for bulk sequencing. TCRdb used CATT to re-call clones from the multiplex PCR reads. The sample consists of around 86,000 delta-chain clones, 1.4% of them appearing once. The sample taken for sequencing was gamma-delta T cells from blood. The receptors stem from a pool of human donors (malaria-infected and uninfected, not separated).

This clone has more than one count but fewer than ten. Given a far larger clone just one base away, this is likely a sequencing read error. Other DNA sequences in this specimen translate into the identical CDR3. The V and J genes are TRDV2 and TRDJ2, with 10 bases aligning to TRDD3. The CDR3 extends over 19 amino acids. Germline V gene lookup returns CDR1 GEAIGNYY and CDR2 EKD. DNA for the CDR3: TGTGCCTGTGACCATATTGATGTGGGGGATACTGCTTTGACAGCGCAACTCTTCTTT. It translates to CACDHIDVGDTALTAQLFF.

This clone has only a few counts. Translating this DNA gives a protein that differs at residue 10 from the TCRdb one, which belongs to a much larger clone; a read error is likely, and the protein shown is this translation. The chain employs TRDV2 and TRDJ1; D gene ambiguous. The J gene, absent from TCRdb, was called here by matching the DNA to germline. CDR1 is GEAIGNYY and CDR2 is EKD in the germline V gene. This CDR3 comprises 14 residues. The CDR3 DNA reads TGTGCCTGTGACACCGGGCGTGACACCGTTAAACTCATCTTT. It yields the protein CACDTGRDTVKLIF.

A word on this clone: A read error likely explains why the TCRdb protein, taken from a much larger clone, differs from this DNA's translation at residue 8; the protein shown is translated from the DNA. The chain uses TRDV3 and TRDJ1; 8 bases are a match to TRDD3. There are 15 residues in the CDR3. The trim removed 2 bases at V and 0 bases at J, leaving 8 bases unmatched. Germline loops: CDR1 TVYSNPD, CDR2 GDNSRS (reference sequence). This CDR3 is CAFPRGICHTDKLIF. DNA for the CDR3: TGTGCCTTTCCTAGGGGGATATGCCACACCGATAAACTCATCTTT.

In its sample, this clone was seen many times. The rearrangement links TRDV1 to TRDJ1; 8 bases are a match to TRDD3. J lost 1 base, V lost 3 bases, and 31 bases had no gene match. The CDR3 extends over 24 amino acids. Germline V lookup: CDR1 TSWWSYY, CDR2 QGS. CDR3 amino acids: CALGDPGNYLPYWGFPGGTDKLIF. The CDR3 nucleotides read TGTGCTCTTGGGGATCCCGGGAACTACCTGCCGTACTGGGGGTTCCCCGGTGGCACCGATAAACTCATCTTT.

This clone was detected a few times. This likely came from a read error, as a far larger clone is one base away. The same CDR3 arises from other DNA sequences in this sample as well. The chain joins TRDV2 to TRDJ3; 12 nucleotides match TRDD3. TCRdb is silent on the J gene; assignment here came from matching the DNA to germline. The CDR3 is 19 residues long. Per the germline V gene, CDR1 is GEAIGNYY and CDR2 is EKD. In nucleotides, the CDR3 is TGTGCCTGTGACAGACTGGGGGATACTTGCTCCTGGGACACCCGGCAGATGTTTTTC. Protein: CACDRLGDTCSWDTRQMFF.

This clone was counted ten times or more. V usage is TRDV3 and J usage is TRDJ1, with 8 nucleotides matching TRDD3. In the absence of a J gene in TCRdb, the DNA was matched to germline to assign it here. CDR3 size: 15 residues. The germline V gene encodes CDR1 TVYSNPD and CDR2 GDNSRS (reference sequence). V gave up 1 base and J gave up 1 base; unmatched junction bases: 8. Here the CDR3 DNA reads TGTGCCTTTAATCCGTACTGGGGGGTCACCGATAAACTCATCTTT. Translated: CAFNPYWGVTDKLIF.

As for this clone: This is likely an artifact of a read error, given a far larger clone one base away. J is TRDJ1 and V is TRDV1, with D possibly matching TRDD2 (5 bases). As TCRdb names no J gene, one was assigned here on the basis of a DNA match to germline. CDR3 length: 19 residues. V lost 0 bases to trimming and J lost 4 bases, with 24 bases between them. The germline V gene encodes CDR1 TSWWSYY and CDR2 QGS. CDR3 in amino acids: CALGELALPGKVSCDKLIF. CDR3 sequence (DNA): TGTGCTCTTGGGGAACTCGCCCTACCAGGGAAGGTTTCCTGCGATAAACTCATCTTT.

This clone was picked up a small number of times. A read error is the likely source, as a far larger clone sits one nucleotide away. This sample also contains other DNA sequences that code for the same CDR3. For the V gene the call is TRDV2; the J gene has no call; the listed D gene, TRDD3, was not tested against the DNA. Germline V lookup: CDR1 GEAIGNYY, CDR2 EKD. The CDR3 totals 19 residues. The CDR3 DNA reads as TGTGCCTGTGACACCGCGACTCTACTGGGGGAGCCGCACACCGATAAGCTCATCTTT. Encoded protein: CACDTATLLGEPHTDKLIF.

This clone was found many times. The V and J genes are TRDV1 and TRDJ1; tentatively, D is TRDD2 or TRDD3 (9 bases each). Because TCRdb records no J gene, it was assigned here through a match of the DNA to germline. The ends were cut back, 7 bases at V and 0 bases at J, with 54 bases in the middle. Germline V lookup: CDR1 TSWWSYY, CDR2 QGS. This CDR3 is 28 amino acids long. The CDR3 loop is CALVTPRNLPTLGERVGDIGLYTDKLIF. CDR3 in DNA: TGTGCTCTTGTTACTCCGAGGAACCTTCCTACCCTGGGGGAGAGGGTGGGGGATATCGGACTGTACACCGATAAACTCATCTTT.

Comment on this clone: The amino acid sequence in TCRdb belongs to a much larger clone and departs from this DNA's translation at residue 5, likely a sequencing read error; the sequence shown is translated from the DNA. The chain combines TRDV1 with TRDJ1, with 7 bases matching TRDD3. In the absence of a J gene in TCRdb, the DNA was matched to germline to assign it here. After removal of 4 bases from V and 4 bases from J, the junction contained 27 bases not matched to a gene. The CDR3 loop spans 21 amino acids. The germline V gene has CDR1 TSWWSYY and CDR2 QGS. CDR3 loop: CALGGLAPFLRTGDPGDKLIF. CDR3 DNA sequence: TGTGCTCTTGGGGGACTAGCTCCATTTCTAAGAACTGGGGACCCAGGCGATAAACTCATCTTT.

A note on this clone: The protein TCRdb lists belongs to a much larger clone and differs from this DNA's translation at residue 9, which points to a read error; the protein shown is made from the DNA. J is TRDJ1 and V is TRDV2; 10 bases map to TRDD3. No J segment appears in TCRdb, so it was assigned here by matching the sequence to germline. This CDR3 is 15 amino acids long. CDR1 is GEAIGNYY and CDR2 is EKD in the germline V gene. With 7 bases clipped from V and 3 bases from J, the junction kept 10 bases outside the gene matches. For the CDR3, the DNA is TGTGCCTGCTTACTTCTGGGGGATAACGCCGATAAACTCATCTTT. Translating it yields CACLLLGDNADKLIF.

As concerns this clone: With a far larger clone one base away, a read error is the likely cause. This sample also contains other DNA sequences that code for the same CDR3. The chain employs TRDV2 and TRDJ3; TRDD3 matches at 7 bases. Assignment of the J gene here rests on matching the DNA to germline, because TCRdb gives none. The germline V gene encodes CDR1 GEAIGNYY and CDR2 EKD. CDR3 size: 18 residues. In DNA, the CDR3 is TGTGCCTGTGACTGGGGGAGCGGACCAAGATGGGACACCCGGCAGATGTTTTTC. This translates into CACDWGSGPRWDTRQMFF.

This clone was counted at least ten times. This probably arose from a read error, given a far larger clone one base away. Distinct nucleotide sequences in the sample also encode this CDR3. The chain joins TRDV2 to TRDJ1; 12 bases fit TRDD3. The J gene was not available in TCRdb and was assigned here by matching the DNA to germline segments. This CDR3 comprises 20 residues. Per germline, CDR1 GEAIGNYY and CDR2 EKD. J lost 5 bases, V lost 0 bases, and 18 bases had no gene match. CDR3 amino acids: CACDTLTGGYPDRMTDKLIF. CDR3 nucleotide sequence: TGTGCCTGTGACACCCTTACTGGGGGATACCCCGACAGAATGACTGATAAACTCATCTTT.

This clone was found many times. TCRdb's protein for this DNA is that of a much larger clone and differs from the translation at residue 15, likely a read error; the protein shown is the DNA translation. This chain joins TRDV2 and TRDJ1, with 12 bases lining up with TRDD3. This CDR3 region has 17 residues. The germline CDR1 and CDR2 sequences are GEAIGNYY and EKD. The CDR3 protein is CACDTVGTGGYTDKPIF. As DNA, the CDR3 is TGTGCCTGTGACACCGTCGGTACTGGGGGATACACCGATAAACCCATCTTT.

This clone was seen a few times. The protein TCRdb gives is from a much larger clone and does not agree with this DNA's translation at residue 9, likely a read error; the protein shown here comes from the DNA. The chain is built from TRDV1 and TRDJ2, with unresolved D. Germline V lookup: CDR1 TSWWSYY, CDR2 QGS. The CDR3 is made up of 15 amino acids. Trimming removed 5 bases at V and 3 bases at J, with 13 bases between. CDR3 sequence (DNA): TGTGCTCTTGGGAGCAACTCTCTCGTGACAGCACAACTCTTCTTT. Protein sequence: CALGSNSLVTAQLFF.

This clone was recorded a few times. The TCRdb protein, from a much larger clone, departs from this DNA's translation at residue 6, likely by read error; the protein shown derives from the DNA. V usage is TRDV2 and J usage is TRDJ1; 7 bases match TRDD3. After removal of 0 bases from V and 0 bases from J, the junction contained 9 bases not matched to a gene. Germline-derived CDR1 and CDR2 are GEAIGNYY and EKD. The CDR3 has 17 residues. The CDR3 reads CACDTSFGGPYTDKLIF. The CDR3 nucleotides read TGTGCCTGTGACACCAGTTTTGGGGGACCGTACACCGATAAACTCATCTTT.

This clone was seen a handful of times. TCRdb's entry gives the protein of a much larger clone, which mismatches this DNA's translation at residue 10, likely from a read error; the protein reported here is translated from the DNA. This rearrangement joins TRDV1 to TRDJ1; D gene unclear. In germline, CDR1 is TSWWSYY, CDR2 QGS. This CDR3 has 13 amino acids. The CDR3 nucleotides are TGTGCTCTTGGGACAACACACACCGATGAACTCATCTTT. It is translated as CALGTTHTDELIF.

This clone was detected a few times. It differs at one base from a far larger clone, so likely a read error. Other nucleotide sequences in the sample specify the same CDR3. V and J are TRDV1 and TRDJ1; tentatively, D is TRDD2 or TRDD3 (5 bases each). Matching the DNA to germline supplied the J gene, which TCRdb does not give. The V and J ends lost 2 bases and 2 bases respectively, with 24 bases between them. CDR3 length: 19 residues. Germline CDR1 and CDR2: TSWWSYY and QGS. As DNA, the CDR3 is TGTGCTCTTGGGGAAGAGGGCCCTACTCGGGGGTACGGGACCGATAAACTCATCTTT. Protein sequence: CALGEEGPTRGYGTDKLIF.

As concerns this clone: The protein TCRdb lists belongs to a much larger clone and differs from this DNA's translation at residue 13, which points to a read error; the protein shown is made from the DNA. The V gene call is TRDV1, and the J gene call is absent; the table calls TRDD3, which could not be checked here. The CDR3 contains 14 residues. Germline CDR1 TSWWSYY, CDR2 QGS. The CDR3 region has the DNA TGTGCTCTTGGGGAAGGTCCGTACACCGATAAACTCACCTTT. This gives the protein CALGEGPYTDKLTF.

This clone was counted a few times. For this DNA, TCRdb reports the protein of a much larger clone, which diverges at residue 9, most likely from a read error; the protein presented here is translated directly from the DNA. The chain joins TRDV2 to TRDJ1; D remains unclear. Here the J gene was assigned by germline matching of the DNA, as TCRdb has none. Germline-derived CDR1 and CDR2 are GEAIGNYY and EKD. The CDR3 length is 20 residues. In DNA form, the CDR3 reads TGTGCCTGTGCCACCGTCGCCTTACCGGGGTCCCATCCCCACACCGATAAACTCATCTTT. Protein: CACATVALPGSHPHTDKLIF.

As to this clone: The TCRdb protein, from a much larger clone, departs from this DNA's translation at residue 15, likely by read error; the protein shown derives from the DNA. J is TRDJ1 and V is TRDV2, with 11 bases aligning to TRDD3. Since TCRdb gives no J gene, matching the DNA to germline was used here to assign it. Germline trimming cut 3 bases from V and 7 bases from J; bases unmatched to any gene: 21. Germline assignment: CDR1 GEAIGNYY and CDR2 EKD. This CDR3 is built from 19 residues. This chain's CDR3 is CACDPIRALGDRDDGKLIF. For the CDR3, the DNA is TGTGCCTGTGACCCCATCCGTGCACTGGGGGATAGGGATGATGGTAAACTCATCTTT.

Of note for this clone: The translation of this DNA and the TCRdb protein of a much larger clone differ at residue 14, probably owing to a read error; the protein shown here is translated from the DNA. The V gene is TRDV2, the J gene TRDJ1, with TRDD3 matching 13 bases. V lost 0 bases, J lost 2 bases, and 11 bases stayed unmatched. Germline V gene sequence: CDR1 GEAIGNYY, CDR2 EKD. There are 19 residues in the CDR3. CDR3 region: CACDTGGTGGYALTDKLIF. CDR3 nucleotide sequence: TGTGCCTGTGACACCGGGGGTACTGGGGGATACGCGTTAACCGATAAACTCATCTTT.

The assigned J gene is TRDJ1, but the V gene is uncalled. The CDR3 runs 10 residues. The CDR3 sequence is CAIGTDKLIF. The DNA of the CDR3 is TGCGCGATTGGTACGGATAAACTCATCTTT.

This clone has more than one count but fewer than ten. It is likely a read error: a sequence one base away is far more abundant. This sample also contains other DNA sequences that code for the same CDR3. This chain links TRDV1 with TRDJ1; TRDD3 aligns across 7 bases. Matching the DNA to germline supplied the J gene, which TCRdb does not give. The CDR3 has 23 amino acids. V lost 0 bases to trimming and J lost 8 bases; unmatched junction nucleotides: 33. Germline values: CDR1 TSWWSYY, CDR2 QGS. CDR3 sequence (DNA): TGTGCTCTTGGGGAACTAATCGTGTCACCCATAAAGTCAAATTTTACTGGGGACCAGAAACTCATCTTT. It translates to CALGELIVSPIKSNFTGDQKLIF.

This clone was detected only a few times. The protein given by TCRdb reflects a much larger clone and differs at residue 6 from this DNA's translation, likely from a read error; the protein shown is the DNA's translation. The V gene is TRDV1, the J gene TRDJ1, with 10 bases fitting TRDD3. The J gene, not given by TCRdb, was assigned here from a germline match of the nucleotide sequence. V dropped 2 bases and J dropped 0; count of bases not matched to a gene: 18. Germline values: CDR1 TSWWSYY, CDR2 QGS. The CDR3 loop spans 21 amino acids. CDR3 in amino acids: CALGEVSSSYWGIKYTDKLIF. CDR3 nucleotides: TGTGCTCTTGGGGAAGTCTCTTCTTCCTACTGGGGGATCAAATACACCGATAAACTCATCTTT.